This entry lists 3 T cell receptor beta chains sequenced from one sample in a study of blood T cell repertoires in COVID-19. Measured with immunoSEQ multiplex PCR; TCRdb has only the in-frame clones, and not every one. The sample contains roughly 290,000 clones, around nine tenths of which appear only once. The sample taken for sequencing was peripheral blood. Receptors were obtained from a woman aged 30 to 39 with COVID-19, enrolled during active disease.

J is TRBJ1-2 and V is TRBV24-1; TRBD1 agrees at 8 bases. This CDR3 is 14 amino acids long. V shed 2 bases, J shed 3 bases, and the junction held 1 base outside the gene matches. Germline assignment: CDR1 KGHDR and CDR2 SFDVKD. The CDR3 spells CATSDSGQDYGYTF. CDR3 DNA: TGTGCCACCAGTGATTCGGGACAGGACTATGGCTACACCTTC.

The chain's CDR3 is CASRGLAGTYNEQFF. CDR3 coding DNA: TGTGCCAGCAGGGGACTAGCGGGAACCTACAATGAGCAGTTCTTC. The V gene is TRBV7-2, the J gene TRBJ2-1; 13 nucleotides align to TRBD2. The CDR3 is 15 residues long. Germline values: CDR1 SGHTA, CDR2 FQGNSA. The J segment lost 2 bases and the V segment lost 6 bases, leaving 1 base of the junction unmatched.

This clone has a single count. The J gene is TRBJ2-3, the V gene TRBV7-9; D is possibly TRBD1 (6 bases). Trimming removed 4 bases from V and 1 base from J, with 15 bases in between. The CDR3 covers 16 residues. The germline gives CDR1 SEHNR, CDR2 FQNEAQ (reference sequence). DNA for the CDR3: TGTGCCAGCAGCTCGCACTTGGACAGCCGCACAGATACGCAGTATTTT. It specifies CASSSHLDSRTDTQYF.